This TCR beta chain was identified in a study of CD8+CD57+ T cells in acquired aplastic anemia. About the study: Sorted cells (CD4+ and CD8+) yielded DNA amounts that averaged approximately 3.1 ug.

CDR3 length: 15 residues. V was pared by 0 bases and J by 8 bases, with 4 bases of the junction left unmatched. Germline assignment: CDR1 SGHAT and CDR2 FQNNGV. TCR beta VDJ and CDR3 profiles were obtained from a genomic DNA template. TCRdb analysed the reads with MiXCR anew, one entry per CDR3 protein. The data hold some 120,000 distinct CDR3 sequences, with more than 40% observed a single time. The V gene is TRBV11-2, the J gene TRBJ1-6, with 7 bases identical to TRBD1. The sequenced sample was sorted CD4+, CD8+, or CD8+CD57+ T cells (not recorded which) from PBMCs. This clonotype was obtained from a human donor in good health, serving as a control. As DNA, the CDR3 is TGTGCCAGCAGCTTAGAGTCAGGGGGTTATTCACCCCTCCACTTT. Translated, it gives CASSLESGGYSPLHF.